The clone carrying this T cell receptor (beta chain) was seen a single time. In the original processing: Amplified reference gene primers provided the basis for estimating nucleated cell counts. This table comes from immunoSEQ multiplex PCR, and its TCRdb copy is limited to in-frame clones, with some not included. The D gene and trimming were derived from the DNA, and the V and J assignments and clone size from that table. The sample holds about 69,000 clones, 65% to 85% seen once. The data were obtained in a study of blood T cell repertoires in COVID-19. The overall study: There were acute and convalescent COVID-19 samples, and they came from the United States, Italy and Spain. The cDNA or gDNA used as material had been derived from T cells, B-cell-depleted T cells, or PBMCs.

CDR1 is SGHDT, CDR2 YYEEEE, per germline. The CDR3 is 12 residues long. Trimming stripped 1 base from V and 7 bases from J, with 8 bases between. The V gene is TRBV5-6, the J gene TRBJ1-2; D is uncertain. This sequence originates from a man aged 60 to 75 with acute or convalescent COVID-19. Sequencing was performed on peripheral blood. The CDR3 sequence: CASSLNRGGYTF. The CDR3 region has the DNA TGTGCCAGCAGCTTGAATCGGGGTGGCTACACCTTC. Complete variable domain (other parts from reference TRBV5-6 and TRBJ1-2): DAGVTQSPTHLIKTRGQQVTLRCSPKSGHDTVSWYQQALGQGPQFIFQYYEEEERQRGNFPDRFSGHQFPNYSSELNVNALLLGDSALYLCASSLNRGGYTFGSGTRLTVV.